Reported below is one T cell receptor beta chain. Antigen specificity is unknown. Profiled with immunoSEQ multiplex PCR; TCRdb holds only in-frame clones, not every one. This sample yields about 77,000 clones, of which around 86% are seen a single time; around 5.9% belongs to the top ten. This record comes from a study of OX40 agonist ivuxolimab in advanced cancers. Study at large: It was ivuxolimab, an agonistic anti-OX40 (CD134) antibody, that patients were treated with. Earlier treatment with anti-PD-1, anti-PD-L1 or anti-CTLA-4 was permitted, and about 40% had received some. Whole-study results and caveats: On average, CD8+ T cells showed a greater number of expanded clones than CD4+. Partly responding patients at 0.1-3.0 mg/kg showed some of the smallest clonal expansion.

Trimming removed 4 bases at V and 0 bases at J, with 20 bases between. The CDR3 has 18 residues. Germline V gene lookup returns CDR1 LNHNV and CDR2 YYDKDF (reference sequence). V gene TRBV15 combines with J gene TRBJ2-3, with D possibly matching TRBD2 (5 bases). The TCR was taken from an adult with an advanced solid tumor such as melanoma, head and neck, liver or kidney cancer. Sequencing was performed on CD4+ or CD8+ T cells sorted from blood, taken in a trial of the OX40 agonist ivuxolimab. The CDR3 DNA reads as TGTGCCACCAGCACCCCTAGCACCTTTCTTCCTAGCACAGATACGCAGTATTTT. This codes for CATSTPSTFLPSTDTQYF.